This T cell receptor beta chain stems from a study of OX40 agonist ivuxolimab in advanced cancers. At the level of the study: The study reported partial responses in three patients: one hepatocellular carcinoma, two cutaneous melanoma. The study's findings and limits: Antigen specificity remained undetermined for the expanded peripheral T cells. By week 6 at 0.1 to 3.0 mg/kg, blood CD4+ and CD8+ T cells had expanded clonally. Low normalized clonal expansion also occurred in some nonresponding patients.

The CDR3 totals 15 residues. Germline values: CDR1 SGHTA, CDR2 FQGTGA. V lost 0 bases and J lost 5, with 11 bases in between. Only in-frame clones appear in the TCRdb table, and some are missing; sequencing was by immunoSEQ multiplex PCR. The repertoire holds about 100,000 clones, approximately 90% seen once, with 0.54% in the top ten. Concerning this clone: Its antigen is not identified.

The rearrangement uses TRBV7-3 and TRBJ2-1; D not resolved. Sample: CD4+ or CD8+ T cells sorted from blood, taken in a trial of the OX40 agonist ivuxolimab. The TCR was taken from an adult with an advanced solid tumor such as melanoma, head and neck, liver or kidney cancer. The CDR3: CASSLTSLYHNEQFF. The CDR3 nucleotides are TGTGCCAGCAGCTTAACGAGCCTCTATCACAATGAGCAGTTCTTC.